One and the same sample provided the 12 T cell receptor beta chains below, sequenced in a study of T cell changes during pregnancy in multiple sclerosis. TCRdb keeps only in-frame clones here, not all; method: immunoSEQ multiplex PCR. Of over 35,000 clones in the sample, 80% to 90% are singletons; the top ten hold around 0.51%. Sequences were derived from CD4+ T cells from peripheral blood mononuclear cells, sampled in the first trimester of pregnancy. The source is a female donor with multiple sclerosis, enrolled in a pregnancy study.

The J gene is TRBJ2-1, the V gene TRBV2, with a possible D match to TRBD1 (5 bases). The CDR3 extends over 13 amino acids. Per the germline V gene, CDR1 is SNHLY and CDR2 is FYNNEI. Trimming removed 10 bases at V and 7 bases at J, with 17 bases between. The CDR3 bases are TGTGCCAACTCCATCGACGGACAAAATGAGCAGTTCTTC. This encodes CANSIDGQNEQFF.

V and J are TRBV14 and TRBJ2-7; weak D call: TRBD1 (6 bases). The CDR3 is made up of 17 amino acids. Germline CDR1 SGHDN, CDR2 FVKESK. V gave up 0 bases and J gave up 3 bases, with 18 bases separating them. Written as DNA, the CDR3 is TGTGCCAGCAGCCAAGATATTGCCCCCAGACAGGACTACGAGCAGTACTTC. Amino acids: CASSQDIAPRQDYEQYF.

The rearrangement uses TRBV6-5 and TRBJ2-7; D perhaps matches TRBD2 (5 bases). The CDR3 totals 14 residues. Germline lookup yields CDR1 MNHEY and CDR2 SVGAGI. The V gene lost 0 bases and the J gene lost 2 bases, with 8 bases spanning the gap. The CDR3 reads CASSYSIGAYEQYF. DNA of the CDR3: TGTGCCAGCAGTTACTCGATCGGGGCCTACGAGCAGTACTTC.

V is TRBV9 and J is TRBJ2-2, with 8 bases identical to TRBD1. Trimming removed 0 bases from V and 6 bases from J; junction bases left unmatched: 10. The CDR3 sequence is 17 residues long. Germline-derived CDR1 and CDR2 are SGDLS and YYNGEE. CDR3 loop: CASSVDPGQGRAGELFF. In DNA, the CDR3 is TGTGCCAGCAGCGTAGATCCCGGACAGGGAAGGGCCGGGGAGCTGTTTTTT.

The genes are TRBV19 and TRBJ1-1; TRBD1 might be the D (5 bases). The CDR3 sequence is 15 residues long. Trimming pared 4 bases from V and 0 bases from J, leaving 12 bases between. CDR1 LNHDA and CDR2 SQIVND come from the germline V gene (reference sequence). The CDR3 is CASSSSRVMNTEAFF. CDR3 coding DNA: TGTGCCAGTAGTAGCAGCAGGGTGATGAACACTGAAGCTTTCTTT.

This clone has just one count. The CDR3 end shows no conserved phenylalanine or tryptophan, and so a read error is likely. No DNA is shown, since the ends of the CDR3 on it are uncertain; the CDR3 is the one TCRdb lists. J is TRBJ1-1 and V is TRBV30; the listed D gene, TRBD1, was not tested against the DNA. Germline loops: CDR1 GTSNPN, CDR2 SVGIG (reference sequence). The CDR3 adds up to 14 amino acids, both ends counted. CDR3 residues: CAWSVSGSPLEPLL.

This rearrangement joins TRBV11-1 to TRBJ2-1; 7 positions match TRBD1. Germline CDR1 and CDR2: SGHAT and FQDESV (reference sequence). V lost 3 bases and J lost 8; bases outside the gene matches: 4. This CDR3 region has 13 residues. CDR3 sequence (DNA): TGTGCCAGCAGCTTCAACAGGGGCCATGAGCAGTTCTTC. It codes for CASSFNRGHEQFF. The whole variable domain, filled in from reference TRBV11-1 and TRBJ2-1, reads EAEVAQSPRYKITEKSQAVAFWCDPISGHATLYWYRQILGQGPELLVQFQDESVVDDSQLPKDRFSAERLKGVDSTLKIQPAELGDSAMYLCASSFNRGHEQFFGPGTRLTVL.

The CDR3 DNA follows: TGTGCCAGCCGAGGGCAGCGGGACGCCGGGGAGCTGTTTTTT. Translated: CASRGQRDAGELFF. The rearrangement uses TRBV6-6 and TRBJ2-2; 7 bases line up with TRBD2. Germline values: CDR1 MNHNY, CDR2 SVGAGI (reference sequence). With V trimmed by 8 bases and J by 6 bases, 9 bases remained unmatched. This CDR3 contains 14 residues.

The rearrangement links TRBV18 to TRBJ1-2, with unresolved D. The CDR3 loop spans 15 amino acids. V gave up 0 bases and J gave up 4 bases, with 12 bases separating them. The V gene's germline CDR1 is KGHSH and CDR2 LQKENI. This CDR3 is CASSPPAPRGYGYTF. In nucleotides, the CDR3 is TGTGCCAGCTCACCACCGGCTCCTCGAGGCTATGGCTACACCTTC.

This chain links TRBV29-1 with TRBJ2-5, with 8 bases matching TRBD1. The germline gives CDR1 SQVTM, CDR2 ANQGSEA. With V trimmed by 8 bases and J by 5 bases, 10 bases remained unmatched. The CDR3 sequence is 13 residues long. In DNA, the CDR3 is TGCAGCTCAAGACAGGGGAGGTGGGAGACCCAGTACTTC. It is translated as CSSRQGRWETQYF.

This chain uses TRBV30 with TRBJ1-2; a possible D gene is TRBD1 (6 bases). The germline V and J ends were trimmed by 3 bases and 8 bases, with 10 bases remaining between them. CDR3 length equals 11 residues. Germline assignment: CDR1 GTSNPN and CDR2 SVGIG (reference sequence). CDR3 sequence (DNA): TGTGCCTGGAGAGGGGGTTCCGGCTACACCTTC. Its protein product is CAWRGGSGYTF.

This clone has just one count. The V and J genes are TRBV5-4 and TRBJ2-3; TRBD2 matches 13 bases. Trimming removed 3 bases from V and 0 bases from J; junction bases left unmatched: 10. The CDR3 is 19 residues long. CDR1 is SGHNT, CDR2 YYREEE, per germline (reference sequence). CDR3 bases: TGTGCCAGCAGCTGGAAGGGACTAGCGGGGAACTCTAGCACAGATACGCAGTATTTT. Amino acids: CASSWKGLAGNSSTDTQYF.